The 27 T cell receptor beta chains below all came from one sample that was sequenced in a study of blood T cell repertoires in COVID-19. Repertoires were generated with immunoSEQ multiplex PCR, while TCRdb's copy carries only in-frame clones and drops some. The table shows roughly 68,000 clones, with less than 90% occurring only once. Input material: peripheral blood. These receptors all come from an elderly woman with acute or convalescent COVID-19.

The chain joins TRBV14 to TRBJ1-6, with TRBD1 matching over 7 bases. CDR3 length: 13 residues. CDR1 SGHDN and CDR2 FVKESK come from the germline V gene. The V and J ends lost 8 bases and 8 bases, in that order; junction bases with no gene match: 6. The CDR3 loop is CASSGQNYSPLHF. The CDR3 bases are TGTGCCAGCTCGGGACAGAATTATTCACCCCTCCACTTT.

V gene TRBV27 combines with J gene TRBJ2-7, with 8 positions matching TRBD1. Germline values: CDR1 MNHEY, CDR2 SMNVEV (reference sequence). CDR3 size: 15 residues. V shed 2 bases and J 2 bases; nucleotides not matched to a gene: 5. The CDR3 sequence is CASSLTAQGAYEQYF. CDR3 nucleotide sequence: TGTGCCAGCAGTTTAACAGCACAGGGGGCCTACGAGCAGTACTTC.

The rearrangement uses TRBV18 and TRBJ2-6; 8 bases align to TRBD1. CDR3 length: 17 residues. CDR1 KGHSH and CDR2 LQKENI come from the germline V gene. J was trimmed by 2 bases and V by 6 bases; bases with no gene match: 9. The CDR3 is CASSPRDRGPGANVLTF. Written as DNA, the CDR3 is TGTGCCAGCTCCCCCCGAGACAGGGGACCTGGGGCCAACGTCCTGACTTTC.

The chain employs TRBV27 and TRBJ1-1; D may be TRBD1 (5 bases). Germline V gene lookup returns CDR1 MNHEY and CDR2 SMNVEV (reference sequence). The CDR3 spans 16 residues. Trimming cost V 6 bases and J 1 base, with 18 bases left between them. Here the CDR3 reads CASSWSMARANTEAFF. CDR3 sequence (DNA): TGTGCCAGCAGCTGGTCAATGGCCAGGGCGAACACTGAAGCTTTCTTT.

The rearrangement links TRBV7-3 to TRBJ2-2; D unclear. Germline V lookup: CDR1 SGHTA, CDR2 FQGTGA. This CDR3 contains 16 residues. Trimming pared 2 bases from V and 0 bases from J, leaving 10 bases between. The chain's CDR3 is CASSLVGTTNTGELFF. For the CDR3, the DNA is TGTGCCAGCAGCTTAGTTGGCACTACGAACACCGGGGAGCTGTTTTTT.

The J gene is TRBJ1-5, the V gene TRBV30; TRBD1 matches 7 bases. Germline V lookup: CDR1 GTSNPN, CDR2 SVGIG (reference sequence). The CDR3 runs 15 residues. J was trimmed by 10 bases and V by 0 bases; bases with no gene match: 12. The CDR3 nucleotides read TGTGCCTGGAGTGTATGGGGACAGCCAAATCGCCCCCAGCATTTT. Amino acid sequence: CAWSVWGQPNRPQHF.

The chain is built from TRBV5-1 and TRBJ1-3; no definite D call. This CDR3 contains 16 residues. The V gene lost 0 bases and the J gene lost 2 bases, with 12 bases spanning the gap. Germline V gene data show CDR1 as SGHRS and CDR2 as YFSETQ. CDR3 loop: CASSLGGSRAGNTIYF. Written as DNA, the CDR3 is TGCGCCAGCAGCTTGGGAGGAAGTCGAGCTGGAAACACCATATATTTT.

The table lists this clone with a count of one. This chain uses TRBV10-1 with TRBJ2-3; TRBD2 agrees at 7 bases. Germline assignment: CDR1 WNHNN and CDR2 SYGVQD (reference sequence). The V segment lost 0 bases and the J segment 4 bases; nucleotides outside the gene matches: 1. The CDR3 contains 14 residues. CDR3 in amino acids: CASSESGGSDTQYF. The CDR3 DNA sequence: TGCGCCAGCAGTGAGTCGGGAGGGTCAGATACGCAGTATTTT.

The chain employs TRBV30 and TRBJ1-3; tentatively, D is TRBD1 (5 bases). Germline V gives CDR1 GTSNPN, CDR2 SVGIG (reference sequence). V shed 6 bases and J shed 0 bases, with 12 bases lying between them. This CDR3 is built from 14 residues. DNA for the CDR3: TGTGCCTGTACAGGTTCCAGCTCTGGAAACACCATATATTTT. It translates to CACTGSSSGNTIYF.

The chain combines TRBV5-1 with TRBJ2-1; TRBD2 matches at 8 bases. CDR1 and CDR2 (germline): SGHRS, YFSETQ. The V gene end was trimmed by 0 bases and the J gene end by 7 bases; junction bases not matched to a gene: 0. CDR3 length: 13 amino acids. The CDR3 nucleotides are TGCGCCAGCAGCTTGGTAGCGGGAAATGAGCAGTTCTTC. The encoded protein is CASSLVAGNEQFF.

V gene TRBV3-1 (or the pseudogene TRBV3-2) combines with J gene TRBJ2-1; 8 nucleotides match TRBD2. This CDR3 is 15 amino acids long. Germline V gives CDR1 LGHDT, CDR2 YNNKEL (reference sequence). The V segment lost 0 bases and the J segment 8 bases; nucleotides outside the gene matches: 6. The CDR3 reads CASSQEGLAVYEQFF. CDR3 nucleotide sequence: TGTGCCAGCAGCCAAGAAGGACTAGCTGTCTATGAGCAGTTCTTC.

This clone was seen once. The chain combines TRBV6-5 with TRBJ2-3, with D perhaps TRBD1 (6 bases). Trimming cost V 0 bases and J 7 bases, with 11 bases left between them. The CDR3 has 14 residues. Germline CDR1 reads MNHEY; CDR2 reads SVGAGI. Here the CDR3 DNA reads TGTGCCAGCAGTTACTCCCTGGGACAAAATACGCAGTATTTT. This encodes CASSYSLGQNTQYF.

The chain carries TRBV19 and TRBJ2-6; TRBD2 agrees at 8 bases. V lost 3 bases to trimming and J lost 4 bases; unmatched junction nucleotides: 5. CDR3 length: 16 residues. From germline, CDR1 is LNHDA and CDR2 SQIVND (reference sequence). The CDR3 bases are TGTGCCAGTAGTATCGGACTAGCCGGGGGGGCCAACGTCCTGACTTTC. Residues: CASSIGLAGGANVLTF. The variable domain in full, completed from reference TRBV19 and TRBJ2-6, reads DGGITQSPKYLFRKEGQNVTLSCEQNLNHDAMYWYRQDPGQGLRLIYYSQIVNDFQKGDIAEGYSVSREKKESFPLTVTSAQKNPTAFYLCASSIGLAGGANVLTFGAGSRLTVL.

V gene TRBV29-1 combines with J gene TRBJ1-1, with 7 nucleotides matching TRBD1. From germline, CDR1 is SQVTM and CDR2 ANQGSEA. This CDR3 spans 14 amino acids. The V segment lost 3 bases and the J segment 0 bases; nucleotides outside the gene matches: 4. The DNA of the CDR3 is TGCAGCGTTGATCCGACAGGGCTGAACACTGAAGCTTTCTTT. This encodes CSVDPTGLNTEAFF.

V gene TRBV2 combines with J gene TRBJ1-5, with 9 bases aligning to TRBD1. This CDR3 is 16 amino acids long. Germline trimming cut 7 bases from V and 2 bases from J; bases unmatched to any gene: 9. Germline V gene data show CDR1 as SNHLY and CDR2 as FYNNEI. Written as DNA, the CDR3 is TGTGCCAGCAATGAGTACAGGGGGCTTGGCAATCAGCCCCAGCATTTT. Amino acid sequence: CASNEYRGLGNQPQHF.

The chain is built from TRBV2 and TRBJ1-4; unclear D gene. The CDR3 consists of 14 residues. Trimming removed 1 base from V and 7 bases from J, with 10 bases in between. Germline loops: CDR1 SNHLY, CDR2 FYNNEI. CDR3 region: CASSEGLYTEKLFF. CDR3 bases: TGTGCCAGCAGTGAAGGACTCTACACTGAAAAACTGTTTTTT.

The rearrangement uses TRBV6-5 and TRBJ1-6; D perhaps matches TRBD1 (6 bases). Germline CDR1 is MNHEY and CDR2 is SVGAGI. The CDR3 length is 16 residues. Deletions cut 2 bases from V and 5 bases from J, with 13 bases between. The CDR3 region is CASSYDRRYNNSPLHF. The CDR3 DNA sequence: TGTGCCAGCAGTTACGACAGGCGGTATAATAATTCACCCCTCCACTTT.

The V call is TRBV27, the J call TRBJ2-5; D ambiguous. The CDR3 extends over 14 amino acids. V dropped 0 bases and J dropped 5 bases, with 10 bases sitting between them. CDR1 MNHEY and CDR2 SMNVEV come from the germline V gene (reference sequence). Written as DNA, the CDR3 is TGTGCCAGCAGTTTATCATCGGCAGCGGAGACCCAGTACTTC. Protein product: CASSLSSAAETQYF.

The CDR3 nucleotides read TGCGCCAGCAGCTCGGAGGAACTACGCTATGGCTACACCTTC. This gives the protein CASSSEELRYGYTF. This rearrangement joins TRBV5-1 to TRBJ1-2; D unclear. Germline V CDR1 and CDR2: SGHRS, YFSETQ. Between the trimmed V and J ends, which lost 3 bases and 4 bases, there was a span of 13 bases. This CDR3 is 14 amino acids long.

The V gene is TRBV24-1, the J gene TRBJ1-2, with 7 bases matching TRBD1. Germline CDR1 and CDR2: KGHDR and SFDVKD. This CDR3 is 15 amino acids long. The V segment lost 0 bases and the J segment 0 bases; nucleotides outside the gene matches: 0. The CDR3 DNA reads as TGTGCCACCAGTGATTTGCAGGGGGCTAACTATGGCTACACCTTC. It translates to CATSDLQGANYGYTF.

The rearrangement joins TRBV19 to TRBJ1-3, with 7 bases aligning to TRBD1. The V segment lost 6 bases and the J segment 1 base; nucleotides outside the gene matches: 6. CDR3 size: 15 residues. The germline CDR1 and CDR2 sequences are LNHDA and SQIVND (reference sequence). The CDR3, as DNA: TGTGCCAGTAGCCCTCAACAGGGGTCTGGAAACACCATATATTTT. Translated, it gives CASSPQQGSGNTIYF.

The chain links TRBV11-3 to TRBJ2-3; D perhaps matches TRBD2 (6 bases). In germline, CDR1 is SGHNT, CDR2 YENEEA. The V end lost 6 bases, the J end lost 2 bases, and 21 bases lay between the germline ends. The CDR3 has 17 residues. The CDR3 loop is CASRVGRSSGYTDTQYF. CDR3 bases: TGTGCCAGCAGGGTCGGTCGTAGTAGCGGATACACAGATACGCAGTATTTT.

This clone showed up just a few times. The chain recombines TRBV2 with TRBJ1-5; TRBD1 might be the D (6 bases). Germline CDR1 SNHLY, CDR2 FYNNEI. This CDR3 has 15 amino acids. V lost 5 bases and J 1 base, leaving 12 bases between the germline ends. Here the CDR3 reads CASSTQGLSNQPQHF. For the CDR3, the DNA is TGTGCCAGCAGTACCCAGGGGCTGAGCAATCAGCCCCAGCATTTT.

The chain uses TRBV5-1 and TRBJ1-4; the D is unclear. CDR3 size: 16 residues. Germline CDR1 is SGHRS and CDR2 is YFSETQ. V was trimmed by 0 bases and J by 4 bases, leaving 13 bases between them. CDR3 loop: CASSLGAKTVNEKLFF. The CDR3 DNA follows: TGCGCCAGCAGCTTGGGGGCAAAGACCGTTAATGAAAAACTGTTTTTT.

This chain joins TRBV28 and TRBJ1-4, with TRBD1 matching 8 bases. This CDR3 region has 14 residues. Trimming took 5 bases from V and 7 from J; bases not matched to a gene: 6. CDR1 MDHEN and CDR2 SYDVKM come from the germline V gene. CDR3 sequence reads: CASSESGTGEKLFF. The CDR3 bases are TGTGCCAGCAGTGAATCCGGGACAGGTGAAAAACTGTTTTTT.

The chain uses TRBV29-1 and TRBJ1-1; D is undetermined. The CDR3 consists of 13 residues. The germline CDR1 and CDR2 sequences are SQVTM and ANQGSEA. V was shortened by 4 bases and J by 3 bases, with 12 bases between the two germline ends. CDR3 region: CSVGRGRDTEAFF. In DNA form, the CDR3 reads TGCAGCGTTGGGCGGGGAAGGGACACTGAAGCTTTCTTT. Full variable domain (missing parts from reference TRBV29-1 and TRBJ1-1): SAVISQKPSRDICQRGTSLTIQCQVDSQVTMMFWYRQQPGQSLTLIATANQGSEATYESGFVIDKFPISRPNLTFSTLTVSNMSPEDSSIYLCSVGRGRDTEAFFGQGTRLTVV.

The chain links TRBV6-5 to TRBJ1-2, with D uncertain. Germline V CDR1 and CDR2: MNHEY, SVGAGI. This CDR3 is 11 amino acids long. The ends were cut back, 2 bases at V and 9 bases at J, with 7 bases in the middle. CDR3 nucleotide sequence: TGTGCCAGCAGTTACGGGCAGCGCTACACCTTC. As protein: CASSYGQRYTF.